This T cell receptor beta chain derives from a study of blood T cell repertoires in COVID-19. Repertoires were generated with immunoSEQ multiplex PCR, while TCRdb's copy carries only in-frame clones and drops some. The table has 300,000 to 400,000 clones, 75% to 90% seen once. Everyone who took part was roughly 18 to 89 years old, and they came from roughly 25 US areas. Cohorts were assigned according to the clinical history that participants reported. Two negative PCRs, clearance, or symptom resolution were required of recovered Cohort 3 donors. Per germline, CDR1 MNHEY and CDR2 SMNVEV (reference sequence). This CDR3 has 15 residues. Trimming left V 1 base short and J 1 base short, with 8 bases between.

Input material: PBMCs or T cells enriched from blood (not recorded which). This sequence originates from a man younger than 30 who had recovered from COVID-19. This chain links TRBV27 with TRBJ1-3; D is uncertain. The CDR3 nucleotides read TGTGCCAGCAGTTTATTTGCGGGTTCTGGAAACACCATATATTTT. Translating gives CASSLFAGSGNTIYF.